This paragraph reports one T cell receptor beta chain. Antigen: not known. This sample is drawn from a study of shared clonotypes between healthy human individuals. Study results and limitations: Researchers found naive subsets generally carried larger estimated richness than memory subsets. Sharing of clonotypes among donors was expected to vary with sequencing depth.

Assay: immunoSEQ multiplex PCR; the TCRdb copy retains only in-frame clones and omits some. The table has millions of clones, around nine tenths seen once. Sequenced sample: naive CD4+ T cells sorted from blood. The subset: CD45RA+ positively selected. The TCR originated in a man between 18 and 35 years old in good health.

This chain's CDR3 is CASSQQGSGNTIYF. DNA of the CDR3: TGTGCCAGCAGTCAACAGGGCTCTGGAAACACCATATATTTT. V and J are TRBV14 and TRBJ1-3; D is perhaps TRBD1 (6 bases). V lost 6 bases and J 0 bases, leaving 9 bases between the germline ends. This CDR3 is built from 14 residues. Looked up from germline, CDR1 is SGHDN and CDR2 is FVKESK. Complete variable domain (other parts from reference TRBV14 and TRBJ1-3): EAGVTQFPSHSVIEKGQTVTLRCDPISGHDNLYWYRRVMGKEIKFLLHFVKESKQDESGMPNNRFLAERTGGTYSTLKVQPAELEDSGVYFCASSQQGSGNTIYFGEGSWLTVV.